Judged by abundance, the clone carrying this T cell receptor beta chain is large. Its specificity is unknown. As an off-target read in a library built for alpha chains, this beta chain has a frequency of little significance. TCRdb fed the 5' RACE reads into MiXCR, producing one record per CDR3 protein. The repertoire has approximately 9,700 distinct CDR3 sequences, 12% of them found once; the top ten carry about 11%. Time point described: sample taken at primary tumor resection. This sample is drawn from a study of spatial heterogeneity in lung cancer. For the study at large: In tumor regions, TCR transcript counts tracked strongly with a T cell module score from matched bulk RNA-seq. Across the raw uncorrected reads, a unique TCR and UMI combination was observed, on average, more than ten times.

The CDR3 consists of 16 residues. Trimming left V 11 bases short and J 3 bases short, with 24 bases between. Germline-derived CDR1 and CDR2 are LNHNV and YYDKDF (reference sequence). Study results and caveats: Higher tumor mutation counts went along with higher counts of expanded intratumoral alpha and beta TCRs. Tumor T-cell coverage was an estimated 7% or so for alpha and approximately 13% for beta chains.

The rearrangement links TRBV15 to TRBJ2-3; a possible D gene is TRBD1 (5 bases). This clonotype originated in a male donor with early-stage non-small cell lung cancer. The sample consisted of lung tumor tissue, taken at surgery. This CDR3 is CASSRGQGLQTDTQYF. The DNA of the CDR3 is TGTGCCTCGTCAAGGGGCCAGGGTCTGCAGACAGATACGCAGTATTTT.